This T cell receptor beta chain was observed in a study of T-cell reconstitution after alpha-beta-depleted transplantation in children. This clonotype was counted at least ten times. Unique molecular identifiers tagged the TCRbeta library. TCRdb re-called the PCR reads with MiXCR, one entry per CDR3 protein. Of 200,000 to 250,000 distinct CDR3 sequences in the sample, approximately 8.4% were seen once. J gave up 3 bases and V 4 bases, and 6 bases lay outside the gene matches. The CDR3 has 14 residues. Per germline, CDR1 SGHVS and CDR2 FQNEAQ. The starting material was PBMCs, mostly from graft donor cells, obtained 360 days after TCRalphabeta/CD19-depleted stem cell transplant. This TCR came from a male patient aged 2-10 years who had a stem cell transplant for acute myeloid leukemia, so the T cells may come from the graft donor. This sequence joins TRBV7-8 and TRBJ2-7, with 7 bases lining up with TRBD2. The CDR3 here is CASSSKREIYEQYF. The CDR3 bases are TGTGCCAGCAGCTCCAAGCGGGAAATCTACGAGCAGTACTTC. The entire variable domain, with the rest obtained from reference TRBV7-8 and TRBJ2-7, is as follows: GAGVSQSPRYKVAKRGQDVALRCDPISGHVSLFWYQQALGQGPEFLTYFQNEAQLDKSGLPSDRFFAERPEGSVSTLKIQRTQQEDSAVYLCASSSKREIYEQYFGPGTRLTVT.